The 18 T cell receptor beta chains listed next were all sequenced from one sample in a study of blood T cell repertoires in COVID-19. The data were produced by immunoSEQ multiplex PCR, yet TCRdb's version contains in-frame clones alone and is incomplete. In the table there are roughly 170,000 clones, about 88% of which are singletons. The sequencing input was peripheral blood. The origin of the receptors is a woman in her fifties or sixties with COVID-19, enrolled during active disease.

V and J are TRBV10-1 and TRBJ2-3, with 8 nucleotides matching TRBD2. The CDR3 is made up of 17 amino acids. Trimming removed 2 bases from V and 1 base from J; junction bases left unmatched: 8. From germline, CDR1 is WNHNN and CDR2 SYGVQD (reference sequence). The CDR3, as DNA: TGCGCCAGCAGTGAGCGCGGGGGGCCAGGGGGCACAGATACGCAGTATTTT. It is translated as CASSERGGPGGTDTQYF.

This chain joins TRBV5-6 and TRBJ2-2, with D possibly matching TRBD1 (7 bases). From germline, CDR1 is SGHDT and CDR2 YYEEEE. V lost 4 bases and J 8 bases, leaving 18 bases between the germline ends. This CDR3 comprises 15 residues. The CDR3 DNA sequence: TGTGCCAGCAGCCGGATGGACAGGAGGGTTGGGGAGCTGTTTTTT. Its protein is CASSRMDRRVGELFF. The full variable domain, completed using reference TRBV5-6 and TRBJ2-2, is DAGVTQSPTHLIKTRGQQVTLRCSPKSGHDTVSWYQQALGQGPQFIFQYYEEEERQRGNFPDRFSGHQFPNYSSELNVNALLLGDSALYLCASSRMDRRVGELFFGEGSRLTVL.

The V and J genes are TRBV19 and TRBJ1-5; D is undetermined. V shed 6 bases and J shed 9 bases, with 15 bases lying between them. Looked up from germline, CDR1 is LNHDA and CDR2 is SQIVND (reference sequence). This CDR3 comprises 13 residues. CDR3 loop: CASRNGGFGPQHF. CDR3 in DNA: TGTGCCAGTAGAAACGGCGGGTTTGGGCCCCAGCATTTT.

J is TRBJ2-7 and V is TRBV23-1; D is undetermined. TRBV23-1 is an ORF; its function is uncertain. CDR3 length equals 12 residues. V was pared by 1 base and J by 7 bases, with 8 bases between. The CDR3 nucleotides are TGCGCCAGCAGTCAATTTATACAGGAGCAGTACTTC. It codes for CASSQFIQEQYF.

V and J are TRBV7-6 and TRBJ2-3, with D perhaps matching TRBD2 (6 bases). CDR3 length: 15 amino acids. The V gene's germline CDR1 is SGHVS and CDR2 FNYEAQ. The ends were cut back, 5 bases at V and 4 bases at J, with 16 bases in the middle. The CDR3 nucleotides are TGTGCCAGCAGCGGGGAGGCGGAGACTCCAGATACGCAGTATTTT. Residues: CASSGEAETPDTQYF.

This chain's CDR3 is CASSPTGGLKLFF. The CDR3 coding sequence is TGTGCCAGCAGCCCCACAGGGGGCCTAAAACTGTTTTTT. The J gene is TRBJ1-4, the V gene TRBV11-2; 9 nucleotides line up with TRBD1. The germline V gene encodes CDR1 SGHAT and CDR2 FQNNGV. The CDR3 length is 13 residues. With V trimmed by 5 bases and J by 10 bases, 5 bases remained unmatched.

V is TRBV2 and J is TRBJ2-7, with D possibly being TRBD2 (6 bases). Germline loops: CDR1 SNHLY, CDR2 FYNNEI. The ends were cut back, 3 bases at V and 3 bases at J, with 6 bases in the middle. The CDR3 has 12 amino acids. The CDR3 loop is CASSDGGYEQYF. CDR3 nucleotides: TGTGCCAGCAGTGACGGGGGCTACGAGCAGTACTTC. Looking up the rest from reference TRBV2 and TRBJ2-7 gives the full variable domain: EPEVTQTPSHQVTQMGQEVILRCVPISNHLYFYWYRQILGQKVEFLVSFYNNEISEKSEIFDDQFSVERPDGSNFTLKIRSTKLEDSAMYFCASSDGGYEQYFGPGTRLTVT.

The J gene is TRBJ2-7, the V gene TRBV19; 10 bases align to TRBD1. CDR3 length: 14 amino acids. V was clipped by 5 bases and J by 6 bases; unmatched bases: 7. CDR1 LNHDA and CDR2 SQIVND come from the germline V gene (reference sequence). The CDR3 loop reads CASSSGTGDAEQYF. The CDR3 DNA is TGTGCCAGTAGTTCTGGGACAGGGGACGCCGAGCAGTACTTC.

This clone was recorded only once. The chain has TRBV14 and TRBJ2-1, with D maybe TRBD2 (5 bases). Germline CDR1 is SGHDN and CDR2 is FVKESK. Trimming removed 0 bases at V and 3 bases at J, with 6 bases between. This CDR3 contains 14 residues. The CDR3 region has the DNA TGTGCCAGCAGCCAAGACGGGATCTACAATGAGCAGTTCTTC. Translated: CASSQDGIYNEQFF.

The chain employs TRBV2 and TRBJ1-1; D possibly corresponds to TRBD1 (6 bases). V was cut by 3 bases and J by 6 bases, with 14 bases left in between. Per the germline V gene, CDR1 is SNHLY and CDR2 is FYNNEI. This CDR3 is 14 amino acids long. The CDR3 spells CASSDRDINPEAFF. In DNA, the CDR3 is TGTGCCAGCAGTGACCGGGACATCAACCCTGAAGCTTTCTTT.

The chain recombines TRBV30 with TRBJ1-5; maybe TRBD1 (5 bases). The V gene lost 0 bases and the J gene lost 0 bases, with 9 bases spanning the gap. The length of the CDR3 is 15 residues. Germline-derived CDR1 and CDR2 are GTSNPN and SVGIG (reference sequence). The CDR3 spells CAWSVRGISNQPQHF. CDR3 coding DNA: TGTGCCTGGAGTGTACGGGGGATTAGCAATCAGCCCCAGCATTTT.

DNA for the CDR3: TGTGCCAGCAAGCAGGGGACCTACACTGAAGCTTTCTTT. As protein: CASKQGTYTEAFF. This chain connects TRBV6-5 to TRBJ1-1; D is possibly TRBD1 (6 bases). The length of the CDR3 is 13 residues. With 7 bases removed from V and 3 bases from J, the gap between germline ends came to 12 bases. The germline CDR1 and CDR2 sequences are MNHEY and SVGAGI.

This chain connects TRBV29-1 to TRBJ2-5, with TRBD2 matching 9 bases. V was pared by 2 bases and J by 5 bases, with 9 bases of the junction left unmatched. The CDR3 runs 15 residues. CDR1 SQVTM and CDR2 ANQGSEA come from the germline V gene. CDR3 amino acids: CSVEKGSGGSETQYF. CDR3 bases: TGCAGCGTTGAAAAGGGTAGCGGGGGAAGCGAGACCCAGTACTTC.

The CDR3 reads CASSLNRYRTNEKLFF. CDR3 DNA sequence: TGTGCCAGCAGCTTAAATCGGTACAGGACCAATGAAAAACTGTTTTTT. The rearrangement uses TRBV7-2 and TRBJ1-4; D might be TRBD1 (5 bases). Germline CDR1 reads SGHTA; CDR2 reads FQGNSA. V lost 2 bases and J 5 bases, leaving 15 bases between the germline ends. The CDR3 contains 16 residues.

This chain uses TRBV27 with TRBJ1-2; D perhaps matches TRBD1 (5 bases). This CDR3 spans 13 amino acids. From germline, CDR1 is MNHEY and CDR2 SMNVEV (reference sequence). V shed 6 bases and J shed 0 bases, with 8 bases lying between them. In nucleotides, the CDR3 is TGTGCCAGCAGACTGACAGCTAACTATGGCTACACCTTC. It is translated as CASRLTANYGYTF.

The chain uses TRBV18 and TRBJ2-7, with 9 bases that match TRBD1. V trimming: 5 bases; J trimming: 2 bases; junction bases outside the gene matches: 4. The CDR3 covers 14 residues. Germline lookup yields CDR1 KGHSH and CDR2 LQKENI. DNA of the CDR3: TGTGCCAGCTCAGCAGGACAGGGGACCTACGAGCAGTACTTC. Amino acids: CASSAGQGTYEQYF.

The chain links TRBV19 to TRBJ2-2; D is perhaps TRBD2 (6 bases). The V and J ends lost 4 bases and 2 bases respectively, with 17 bases between them. Germline CDR1 and CDR2: LNHDA and SQIVND (reference sequence). The CDR3 is made up of 17 amino acids. CDR3 in DNA: TGTGCCAGTAGTAACGTGGCACTAGCATCAAACACCGGGGAGCTGTTTTTT. This codes for CASSNVALASNTGELFF.

J is TRBJ1-5 and V is TRBV2; 7 bases are shared with TRBD1. The ends lost 8 bases at V and 6 bases at J; junction bases unmatched: 10. This CDR3 region has 14 residues. Germline V gene sequence: CDR1 SNHLY, CDR2 FYNNEI. CDR3 loop: CASDDQGGSQPQHF. In nucleotides, the CDR3 is TGTGCCAGCGACGATCAGGGGGGAAGTCAGCCCCAGCATTTT.